This paragraph reports one T cell receptor beta chain. This receptor's antigen is unknown. A much more abundant neighbour one base away suggests this may be a read error. From the cysteine up to the phenylalanine, the CDR3 has a length of 14 residues. CDR3 DNA is the only sequence kept; it has 42 bases, read in frame from the first base. Taken from the germline V gene, the CDR1 and CDR2 loops are SGDLS and YYNGEE. The germline V end is reduced by 4 bases and the J end by 3 bases; junction bases left unmatched: 4. This sample is drawn from a study of blood T cell repertoires in COVID-19 (dated by TCRdb to 2020 to 2021). Regarding the research as a whole: The collaborator samples originated in the United States, Italy and Spain and spanned the acute and convalescent phases of COVID-19. The prospective study material was composed of cDNA or gDNA derived from T cells, B-cell-depleted T cells, or PBMCs. Subjects who had been exposed to COVID-19, were actively infected with it, or had recovered from it provided the deeply sampled blood TCRbeta repertoires that made up the dataset. The repertoires were released in a freely available public database intended as a resource for research on the immune response to SARS-CoV-2. Samples were obtained from the ongoing ImmuneRACE study (first 160 participants) and from over a thousand subjects provided by 6 global collaborators. A de-identified subject ID, COVID-19 status, age in years and sex were almost always included in the sample metadata. Where HLA class I and class II types were available, the types were taken from metadata supplied by the sample provider, not from assay-based typing. Study-wide conclusions, independent of this receptor: The amount of clinical and demographic metadata varied by source and participant and was provided uncurated.

TCRbeta CDR3 regions were amplified from genomic DNA using the immunoSEQ Assay, a bias-controlled multiplex PCR. In the source study's methods: Within the assay, amplification of reference gene primers was used to estimate how many nucleated cells each sample contained. To quantify the absolute abundance of each unique TCRbeta CDR3 rearrangement, sequence reads were collapsed and filtered. For each sample, productive Simpson clonality was calculated as the square root of Simpson's diversity index across productive rearrangements. TCRdb stores this immuneACCESS table with in-frame sequences only. Part of the clones is absent; in the studies checked, under half of the shortfall reflects unresolved V genes, and no reason is known for the rest. V, J and clone size are taken as reported in that table, and D and trimming were inferred from the DNA itself. The sample profile shows over 100,000 clones; 79% of them were found once. Approximately 4% of the sample lies in the top ten.

Collaborating institutions collected whole blood in K2EDTA tubes following their own protocols. For TCRbeta analysis, collaborators shipped samples as frozen whole blood, isolated PBMCs, or DNA extracted from either of those sample types. This receptor was identified in an elderly woman with acute or convalescent COVID-19. Sequencing was performed on peripheral blood. Recombination linked TRBV9 to TRBJ2-7; TRBD1 matches 10 bases in the middle. CDR3 region: CASSPGQGNYEQYF. The DNA reads TGTGCCAGCAGCCCGGGACAGGGGAACTACGAGCAGTACTTC.